This paragraph reports one T cell receptor (beta chain). The antigen is unknown. This entry is derived from a study of identical twins. Study-level findings and limits: Zero-insertion analyses were open to partial confounding by invariant MAIT and iNKT cells. An excess of low generation probability was shown by twin-shared out-of-frame alpha sequences. Memory repertoires lacked the insertion deficit that abundant cord blood beta clonotypes showed.

Trimming left V 0 bases short and J 5 bases short, with 11 bases between. Germline V gene sequence: CDR1 SEHNR, CDR2 FQNEAQ (reference sequence). This CDR3 contains 14 residues. Template switching, a step in the protocol, added a universal primer site, and cDNA carried unique molecular identifiers. TCRdb processed the 5' RACE reads anew with MiXCR; each CDR3 protein has one entry. Of around 1.7 million distinct CDR3 sequences in the sample, under 35% are singletons; the top ten hold around 0.3%. This receptor was obtained from a newborn girl in good health. V gene TRBV7-9 combines with J gene TRBJ2-7, with D unclear. The specimen sequenced was cord blood. The CDR3 DNA reads TGTGCCAGCAGCTTAGCGGCGATCCCCCACGAGCAGTACTTC. Protein sequence: CASSLAAIPHEQYF.